This T cell receptor (beta chain) was profiled in a study of blood T cells in healthy people across ages. Whole-study results and caveats: Naive CD4+ cell counts and diversity both ran higher in long-lived than in aged donors.

CDR1 and CDR2 (germline): SNHLY, FYNNEI. The CDR3 sequence is 20 residues long. Every participating donor contributed around 9.5 milliliters of peripheral blood through a draw. Per-sample yields of isolated PBMCs were at least 6 million. Total RNA was isolated from each sample in quantities of at least 6 micrograms. For this clonotype: Its specificity is not known. The germline gene is not matched at one end of the junction; a read error may be the cause.

Through a sample-barcoded 5' primer and a J-beta primer mix, a second PCR was run for about 7 to 12 cycles. Via MiXCR, TCRdb re-called the 5' RACE reads, giving one row per CDR3 protein. The table has about 640,000 distinct CDR3 sequences, 58% seen once; the top ten hold roughly 34%. The TCR was taken from a man aged 55 to 70 in good health. Sequenced sample: blood. The rearrangement joins TRBV2 to TRBJ2-5; TRBD2 agrees at 12 bases. CDR3 bases: TGTGCCTGCAGCCGTACTAGCGGGGGGACCCGTTTGGGATACCAAGAGACCCAGTACTTC. Protein: CACSRTSGGTRLGYQETQYF.